What follows are 3 T cell receptor beta chains derived from one specimen sequenced in a study of T cells in Graves' hyperthyroidism and ophthalmopathy. Amplified regions were TCR beta CDR3 sequences from RNA transcripts. A first-round RT-PCR of the TCR CDR3 used the HTBI primer set. MiXCR, applied by TCRdb to the multiplex PCR reads, yields one record per CDR3 protein. The table lists roughly 130,000 distinct CDR3 sequences, approximately 24% of them singletons. Input material: blood. These receptors were collected from a woman between 50 and 59 years old with Graves' hyperthyroidism that later progressed to Graves' ophthalmopathy.

This clonotype has ten or more counts. The V and J genes are TRBV3-1 and TRBJ2-1; TRBD2 aligns across 8 bases. Trimming took 2 bases from V and 7 from J; bases not matched to a gene: 7. The germline gives CDR1 LGHDT, CDR2 YNNKEL (reference sequence). This CDR3 is 15 amino acids long. The CDR3 DNA reads as TGTGCCAGCAGCCAAACAGCGGGAGTTGGAAATGAGCAGTTCTTC. Its translation is CASSQTAGVGNEQFF.

This clonotype turned up a few times. The chain employs TRBV19 and TRBJ2-3; D is unclear. Germline V lookup: CDR1 LNHDA, CDR2 SQIVND (reference sequence). The V gene lost 5 bases and the J gene lost 2 bases, with 8 bases spanning the gap. CDR3 length equals 13 residues. In DNA form, the CDR3 reads TGTGCCAGTAGTTCAACGCACACAGATACGCAGTATTTT. It is translated as CASSSTHTDTQYF.

There are many counts of this clonotype. V gene TRBV10-3 combines with J gene TRBJ2-3; 7 nucleotides agree with TRBD1. Germline V lookup: CDR1 ENHRY, CDR2 SYGVKD. J lost 3 bases, V lost 6 bases, and 12 bases had no gene match. The CDR3 length is 16 residues. In DNA form, the CDR3 reads TGTGCCATCAGCCGGCGTCCGGGACAGACTACAGATACGCAGTATTTT. Translated, it gives CAISRRPGQTTDTQYF.